What follows describes a single T cell receptor (beta chain). Trimming took 6 bases from V and 0 from J, leaving 9 bases between them. The CDR3 has 14 amino acids. CDR1 and CDR2 from the germline V gene are SNHLY and FYNNEI. Repertoires were generated with immunoSEQ multiplex PCR, while TCRdb's copy carries only in-frame clones and drops some. The table includes tens of thousands of clones, 72% detected once. This entry belongs to a study of blood T cell repertoires in COVID-19. The source material was peripheral blood. This clonotype was obtained from a woman between 65 and 79 years old with COVID-19, enrolled during active disease. This sequence joins TRBV2 and TRBJ1-3; D may be TRBD1 (6 bases). The CDR3 DNA reads as TGTGCCAGCAGCCCGGACAGCTCTGGAAACACCATATATTTT. The encoded protein is CASSPDSSGNTIYF.